This T cell receptor beta chain was sequenced for a study of technical replicates of blood from a handful of donors. CDR1 and CDR2 from the germline V gene are SNHLY and FYNNEI. Trimming cost V 4 bases and J 1 base, with 17 bases left between them. The CDR3 contains 17 residues. Assay: immunoSEQ multiplex PCR; the TCRdb copy retains only in-frame clones and omits some. The table records fewer than 65,000 clones, 80% to 90% of them present only once. Sequencing was done on a sample of PBMCs. The chain employs TRBV2 and TRBJ2-1; a weak D match, TRBD2 (6 bases). This receptor was identified in a human donor in good health. Some clones in this sample may be carry-over from other donors' samples. This CDR3 is CASSGTMTGMSYNEQFF. CDR3 nucleotides: TGTGCCAGCAGTGGGACTATGACGGGGATGTCCTACAATGAGCAGTTCTTC.